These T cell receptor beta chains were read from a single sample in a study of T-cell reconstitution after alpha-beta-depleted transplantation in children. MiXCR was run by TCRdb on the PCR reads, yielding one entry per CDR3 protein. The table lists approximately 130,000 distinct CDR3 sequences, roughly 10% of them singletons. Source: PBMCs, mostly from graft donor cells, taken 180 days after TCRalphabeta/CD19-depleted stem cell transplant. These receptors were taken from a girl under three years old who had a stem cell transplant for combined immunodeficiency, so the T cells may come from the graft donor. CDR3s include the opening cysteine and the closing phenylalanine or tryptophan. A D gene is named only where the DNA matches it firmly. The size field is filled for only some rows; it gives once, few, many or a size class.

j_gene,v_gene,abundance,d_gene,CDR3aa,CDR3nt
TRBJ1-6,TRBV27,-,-,CASRPRGSYNSPLHF,TGTGCCAGCAGGCCCAGGGGCTCCTATAATTCACCCCTCCACTTT
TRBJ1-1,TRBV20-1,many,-,CSARGKRRVGEAFF,TGCAGTGCTAGAGGGAAAAGACGCGTCGGAGAAGCTTTCTTT
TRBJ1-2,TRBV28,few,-,CASSIQIPNYGYTF,TGTGCCAGCAGTATCCAGATCCCAAACTATGGCTACACCTTC
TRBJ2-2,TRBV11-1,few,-,CASSFGQDQGWNTGELFF,TGTGCCAGCAGCTTCGGACAAGACCAGGGGTGGAACACCGGGGAGCTGTTTTTT
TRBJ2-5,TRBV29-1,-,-,CSTRLETQYF,TGCAGTACCCGATTGGAGACCCAGTACTTC
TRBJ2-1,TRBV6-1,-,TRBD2,CATGRGDNEQFF,TGTGCCACGGGACGGGGGGACAATGAGCAGTTCTTC
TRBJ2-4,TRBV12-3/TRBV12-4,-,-,CASLGSKNIQYF,TGTGCCAGCCTGGGGTCCAAAAACATTCAGTACTTC
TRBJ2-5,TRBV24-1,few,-,CATSDLLQETQYF,TGTGCCACCAGTGACCTCCTTCAAGAGACCCAGTACTTC
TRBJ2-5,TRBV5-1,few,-,CASSKEEKVPGPVKETQYF,TGCGCCAGCAGCAAGGAGGAGAAAGTCCCCGGTCCTGTAAAGGAGACCCAGTACTTC
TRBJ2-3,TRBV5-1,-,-,CASHTGADTQYF,TGCGCCAGCCATACCGGGGCGGATACGCAGTATTTT
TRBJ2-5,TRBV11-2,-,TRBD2,CASGLANLGETQYF,TGTGCCAGCGGACTAGCTAATTTGGGAGAGACCCAGTACTTC
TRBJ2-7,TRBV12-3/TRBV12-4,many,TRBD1,CASSFGGQFYEQYF,TGTGCCAGCAGTTTTGGGGGACAGTTCTACGAGCAGTACTTC
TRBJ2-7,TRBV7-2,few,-,CASSLRPGLYEQYF,TGTGCCAGCAGCCTCCGCCCTGGCCTTTACGAGCAGTACTTC
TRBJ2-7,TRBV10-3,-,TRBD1,CAISGQGTYEQYF,TGTGCCATCAGTGGACAGGGAACGTACGAGCAGTACTTC
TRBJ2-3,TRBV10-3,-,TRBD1,CAISGRDSPSDTQYF,TGTGCCATCAGTGGCCGGGACAGCCCCAGTGATACGCAGTATTTT
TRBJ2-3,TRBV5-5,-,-,CASSSGTSLTSTDTQYF,TGTGCCAGCAGCTCCGGGACTTCATTAACTAGCACAGATACGCAGTATTTT
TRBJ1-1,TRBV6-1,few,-,CASSALRGGYTEAFF,TGTGCCAGCAGCGCCCTCAGGGGAGGGTACACTGAAGCTTTCTTT
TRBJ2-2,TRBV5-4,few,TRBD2,CASSLFATSGRAWITGELFF,TGTGCCAGCAGCTTGTTTGCGACTAGCGGGAGGGCCTGGATCACCGGGGAGCTGTTTTTT
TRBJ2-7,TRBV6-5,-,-,CASSYDRSYEQYF,TGTGCCAGCAGTTACGACAGATCCTACGAGCAGTACTTC
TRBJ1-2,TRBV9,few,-,CASSGVYTNYGYTF,TGTGCCAGCAGCGGGGTCTACACAAACTATGGCTACACCTTC
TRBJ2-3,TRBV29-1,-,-,CSVGDRLGPYTDTQYF,TGCAGCGTTGGGGATAGGTTGGGACCCTACACAGATACGCAGTATTTT
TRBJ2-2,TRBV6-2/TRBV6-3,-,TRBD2,CASSYSSSRLAIRGELFF,TGTGCCAGCAGTTACTCCTCCTCGAGACTAGCTATTCGCGGGGAGCTGTTTTTT
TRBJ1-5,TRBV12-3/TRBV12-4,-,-,CASSPLGCQPQHF,TGTGCCAGCAGCCCTCTTGGGTGCCAGCCCCAGCATTTT
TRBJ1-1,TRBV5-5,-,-,CASSGGPGLLNTEAFF,TGTGCCAGCAGCGGGGGACCGGGACTCTTGAACACTGAAGCTTTCTTT
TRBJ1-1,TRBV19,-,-,CASSPRTEHTEAFF,TGTGCCAGTAGTCCCCGGACAGAGCACACTGAAGCTTTCTTT
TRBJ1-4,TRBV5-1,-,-,CASSLGRGKNEKLFF,TGCGCCAGCAGCCTCGGACGCGGGAAGAATGAAAAACTGTTTTTT
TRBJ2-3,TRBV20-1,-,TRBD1,CSTGQGNTDTQYF,TGCAGTACTGGACAGGGGAACACAGATACGCAGTATTTT
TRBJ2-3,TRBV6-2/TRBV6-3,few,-,CASSFLSTDTQYF,TGTGCCAGCAGTTTTCTTAGCACAGATACGCAGTATTTT
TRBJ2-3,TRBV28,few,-,CASRRDNTDTQYF,TGTGCCAGCAGACGGGACAACACAGATACGCAGTATTTT
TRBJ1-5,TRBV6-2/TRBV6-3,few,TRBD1,CASSWGTGNQPQHF,TGTGCCAGCAGTTGGGGGACAGGTAATCAGCCCCAGCATTTT
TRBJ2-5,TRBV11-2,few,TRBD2,CASSLMSGGPTYQETQYF,TGTGCCAGCAGCTTAATGAGCGGGGGGCCCACGTACCAAGAGACCCAGTACTTC
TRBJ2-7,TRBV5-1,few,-,CASSPEGHMSSYEQYF,TGCGCCAGCAGCCCAGAGGGACACATGAGCTCCTACGAGCAGTACTTC
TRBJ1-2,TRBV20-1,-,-,CSAMVRPYGYTF,TGCAGTGCTATGGTTCGCCCTTATGGCTACACCTTC
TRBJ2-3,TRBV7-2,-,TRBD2,CASSFQPGLATDTQYF,TGTGCCAGCAGCTTTCAACCGGGACTAGCGACAGATACGCAGTATTTT
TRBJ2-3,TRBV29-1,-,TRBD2,CSVGAGGTDTQYF,TGCAGCGTTGGTGCGGGAGGCACAGATACGCAGTATTTT